Following are 21 T cell receptor beta chains from one sample sequenced in a study of cytomegalovirus exposure and HLA in healthy donors. PCR employed 60 Vbeta and 13 Jbeta primers. Clones were sequenced by immunoSEQ multiplex PCR, and TCRdb holds only the in-frame ones, with some missing. The sample consists of about 170,000 clones, 60% to 80% of them appearing once. Input material: PBMCs. The receptors were sampled from a man aged 35 to 55 in good health and CMV-seropositive.

The chain joins TRBV11-2 to TRBJ2-1, with 13 bases that match TRBD2. The CDR3 length is 17 residues. Trimming at V came to 6 bases and at J to 8 bases, leaving 13 bases not matched to a gene. Germline CDR1 and CDR2: SGHAT and FQNNGV. CDR3 loop: CASRQSVGTSGNHEQFF. As DNA, the CDR3 is TGTGCCAGCAGACAATCGGTCGGGACTAGCGGGAACCATGAGCAGTTCTTC.

This clone was seen a single time. This chain connects TRBV14 to TRBJ1-6; D is possibly TRBD1 (5 bases). This CDR3 region has 15 residues. Trimming pared 0 bases from V and 7 bases from J, leaving 10 bases between. The germline V gene has CDR1 SGHDN and CDR2 FVKESK. CDR3 nucleotide sequence: TGTGCCAGCAGCCAAGATCGCAAGGGGAATTCACCCCTCCACTTT. Translating gives CASSQDRKGNSPLHF.

Here the CDR3 reads CASSLNGQSSGNTIYF. CDR3 bases: TGCGCCAGCAGCTTGAATGGACAGTCCTCTGGAAACACCATATATTTT. This chain uses TRBV5-1 with TRBJ1-3; maybe TRBD1 (6 bases). V gave up 1 base and J gave up 0 bases, with 11 bases separating them. The CDR3 sequence is 16 residues long. Germline-derived CDR1 and CDR2 are SGHRS and YFSETQ.

The V gene is TRBV6-5, the J gene TRBJ2-7; 7 bases are shared with TRBD1. The V gene end was trimmed by 6 bases and the J gene end by 1 base; junction bases not matched to a gene: 3. Looked up from germline, CDR1 is MNHEY and CDR2 is SVGAGI. The CDR3 loop spans 13 amino acids. This chain's CDR3 is CASSPTGSYEQYF. CDR3 DNA: TGTGCCAGCAGCCCGACAGGGTCCTACGAGCAGTACTTC.

This chain joins TRBV11-2 and TRBJ1-4; 7 nucleotides line up with TRBD1. The CDR3 extends over 14 amino acids. Germline CDR1 and CDR2: SGHAT and FQNNGV. Trimming took 5 bases from V and 7 from J; bases not matched to a gene: 7. The CDR3 here is CASSPDRASEKLFF. DNA for the CDR3: TGTGCCAGCAGCCCCGACAGGGCGTCTGAAAAACTGTTTTTT.

This clone turned up a few times. V and J are TRBV2 and TRBJ2-2; 8 bases agree with TRBD1. There are 14 residues in the CDR3. CDR1 SNHLY and CDR2 FYNNEI come from the germline V gene. J was trimmed by 4 bases and V by 5 bases; bases with no gene match: 3. CDR3 region: CASSSTGGTGELFF. In DNA, the CDR3 is TGTGCCAGCAGTTCCACAGGGGGCACCGGGGAGCTGTTTTTT. The whole variable domain, remainder taken from reference TRBV2 and TRBJ2-2, is EPEVTQTPSHQVTQMGQEVILRCVPISNHLYFYWYRQILGQKVEFLVSFYNNEISEKSEIFDDQFSVERPDGSNFTLKIRSTKLEDSAMYFCASSSTGGTGELFFGEGSRLTVL.

The V gene is TRBV18, the J gene TRBJ2-1; 8 nucleotides match TRBD2. There are 16 residues in the CDR3. The V gene's germline CDR1 is KGHSH and CDR2 LQKENI. Losses at the gene ends were 6 bases for V and 10 bases for J; bases not matched to a gene: 17. As DNA, the CDR3 is TGTGCCAGCTCCCCGTTTTCAGCGGGGGACCCCACCGAGCAGTTCTTC. Protein sequence: CASSPFSAGDPTEQFF. The full variable domain, with the rest looked up from reference TRBV18 and TRBJ2-1, is NAGVMQNPRHLVRRRGQEARLRCSPMKGHSHVYWYRQLPEEGLKFMVYLQKENIIDESGMPKERFSAEFPKEGPSILRIQQVVRGDSAAYFCASSPFSAGDPTEQFFGPGTRLTVL.

The chain is built from TRBV29-1 and TRBJ2-3; TRBD2 agrees at 9 bases. The length of the CDR3 is 16 residues. The germline V gene has CDR1 SQVTM and CDR2 ANQGSEA. After removal of 6 bases from V and 2 bases from J, the junction contained 12 bases not matched to a gene. Here the CDR3 reads CSVAAPLAGDTDTQYF. The CDR3 DNA reads TGCAGCGTCGCGGCACCACTAGCGGGCGACACAGATACGCAGTATTTT.

This clone has only a few counts. V usage is TRBV28 and J usage is TRBJ2-7; D is ambiguous. The CDR3 spans 12 residues. Per germline, CDR1 MDHEN and CDR2 SYDVKM. The V end was cut by 8 bases, the J end by 0 bases, with 8 bases between. The CDR3 region is CASQTSSYEQYF. For the CDR3, the DNA is TGTGCCAGCCAAACCAGCTCCTACGAGCAGTACTTC.

The gene calls are TRBV5-1 and TRBJ1-1, with 7 bases matching TRBD1. V gave up 1 base and J gave up 8 bases; unmatched junction bases: 8. The germline V gene has CDR1 SGHRS and CDR2 YFSETQ. The CDR3 contains 14 residues. The CDR3 region is CASSLTDQGGEAFF. DNA for the CDR3: TGCGCCAGCAGCTTGACAGATCAGGGGGGAGAAGCTTTCTTT.

This chain links TRBV7-3 with TRBJ2-1; D perhaps matches TRBD1 (6 bases). The germline gives CDR1 SGHTA, CDR2 FQGTGA. Trimming stripped 0 bases from V and 6 bases from J, with 12 bases between. This CDR3 spans 15 amino acids. For the CDR3, the DNA is TGTGCCAGCAGCTTAACGGTGGACAGAATCAATGAGCAGTTCTTC. Translation: CASSLTVDRINEQFF.

V gene TRBV11-2 combines with J gene TRBJ2-7; 8 bases line up with TRBD1. In germline, CDR1 is SGHAT, CDR2 FQNNGV. This CDR3 has 15 amino acids. Losses at the gene ends were 5 bases for V and 4 bases for J; bases not matched to a gene: 10. The CDR3 spells CASSLRGQANYEQYF. CDR3 DNA: TGTGCCAGCAGCCTCCGGGGACAGGCGAATTACGAGCAGTACTTC. Full variable domain (rest looked up from reference TRBV11-2 and TRBJ2-7): EAGVAQSPRYKIIEKRQSVAFWCNPISGHATLYWYQQILGQGPKLLIQFQNNGVVDDSQLPKDRFSAERLKGVDSTLKIQPAKLEDSAVYLCASSLRGQANYEQYFGPGTRLTVT.

The chain recombines TRBV27 with TRBJ2-5; no reliable D call. Germline CDR1 and CDR2: MNHEY and SMNVEV (reference sequence). There are 11 residues in the CDR3. With 5 bases removed from V and 4 bases from J, the gap between germline ends came to 5 bases. CDR3 nucleotide sequence: TGTGCCAGCAGTCACAGAGAGACCCAGTACTTC. It translates to CASSHRETQYF.

This rearrangement joins TRBV6-5 to TRBJ1-4; no definite D call. The CDR3 spans 13 residues. Germline V CDR1 and CDR2: MNHEY, SVGAGI. Trimming removed 0 bases from V and 5 bases from J, with 4 bases in between. Here the CDR3 DNA reads TGTGCCAGCAGTTACTCCGTGAATGAAAAACTGTTTTTT. Translating it yields CASSYSVNEKLFF.

The chain uses TRBV6-1 and TRBJ1-5, with TRBD1 as a possible D gene (6 bases). The V gene's germline CDR1 is MNHNS and CDR2 SASEGT. V was clipped by 4 bases and J by 3 bases, with 7 bases between them. The CDR3 length is 13 residues. This CDR3 reads CASSGQANQPQHF. The CDR3 nucleotides read TGTGCCAGCAGTGGACAGGCCAATCAGCCCCAGCATTTT.

CDR3 amino acids: CASSSPGSTYGYTF. In DNA, the CDR3 is TGTGCCAGCAGTTCCCCAGGGTCAACCTATGGCTACACCTTC. The chain combines TRBV6-6 with TRBJ1-2; D perhaps matches TRBD1 (5 bases). Trimming shortened V by 4 bases and J by 4 bases, and 13 bases separated the two germline ends. CDR1 is MNHNY and CDR2 is SVGAGI in the germline V gene (reference sequence). The CDR3 extends over 14 amino acids.

The chain carries TRBV7-2 and TRBJ2-3; 8 bases are a match to TRBD1. From germline, CDR1 is SGHTA and CDR2 FQGNSA. J lost 3 bases, V lost 7 bases, and 9 bases had no gene match. The CDR3 has 15 amino acids. The CDR3 DNA is TGTGCCAGCAACCCAGTGGGACAGGCTACAGATACGCAGTATTTT. This translates into CASNPVGQATDTQYF.

The gene calls are TRBV7-3 and TRBJ2-1; 16 nucleotides match TRBD2. The germline V gene has CDR1 SGHTA and CDR2 FQGTGA. J was trimmed by 8 bases and V by 5 bases; bases with no gene match: 3. The CDR3 runs 15 residues. This chain's CDR3 is CASSAGTSGRDEQFF. CDR3 nucleotides: TGTGCCAGCAGCGCCGGGACTAGCGGGAGGGATGAGCAGTTCTTC. The whole variable domain, remainder taken from reference TRBV7-3 and TRBJ2-1, is GAGVSQTPSNKVTEKGKYVELRCDPISGHTALYWYRQSLGQGPEFLIYFQGTGAADDSGLPNDRFFAVRPEGSVSTLKIQRTERGDSAVYLCASSAGTSGRDEQFFGPGTRLTVL.

The rearrangement uses TRBV2 and TRBJ2-7, with TRBD1 matching 8 bases. This CDR3 contains 13 residues. J gave up 6 bases and V 5 bases, and 6 bases lay outside the gene matches. The germline V gene has CDR1 SNHLY and CDR2 FYNNEI. This CDR3 reads CASSKFGQGEQYF. CDR3 bases: TGTGCCAGCAGTAAATTCGGACAGGGCGAGCAGTACTTC.

The chain carries TRBV30 and TRBJ2-3; D is perhaps TRBD2 (5 bases). V lost 5 bases and J lost 0, with 12 bases in between. Germline V lookup: CDR1 GTSNPN, CDR2 SVGIG (reference sequence). This CDR3 has 14 amino acids. The CDR3 bases are TGTGCCTGGGGAGGCCCTGCTAGCACAGATACGCAGTATTTT. Amino acid sequence: CAWGGPASTDTQYF. The variable domain in full, completed from reference TRBV30 and TRBJ2-3, reads SQTIHQWPATLVQPVGSPLSLECTVEGTSNPNLYWYRQAAGRGLQLLFYSVGIGQISSEVPQNLSASRPQDRQFILSSKKLLLSDSGFYLCAWGGPASTDTQYFGPGTRLTVL.

The rearrangement joins TRBV10-3 to TRBJ2-5, with TRBD2 matching over 11 bases. Judging by the DNA end, TRBJ2-7 fits better; the J call may be wrong. Germline V gene data show CDR1 as ENHRY and CDR2 as SYGVKD. There are 15 residues in the CDR3. The CDR3 DNA is TGTGCCATCAGTGTAACTAGCGGGAGTTTCTACGAGCAGTACTTC. Amino acids: CAISVTSGSFYEQYF.